Following are 26 T cell receptor beta chains from one sample sequenced in a study of cytomegalovirus exposure and HLA in healthy donors. PCR was performed using 60 Vbeta and 13 Jbeta primers. Clones were sequenced by immunoSEQ multiplex PCR, and TCRdb holds only the in-frame ones, with some missing. Of around 39,000 clones in the sample, approximately 75% are singletons; the top ten hold more than 1.2%. Sequencing used PBMCs. These receptors originate from a man under 40 in good health and CMV-seronegative.

As regards this clone: A read error may account for a junction end that differs from germline. Other DNA sequences in this sample translate to the same CDR3. The chain is built from TRBV14 and TRBJ1-3; 7 bases align to TRBD1. The CDR3 loop spans 16 amino acids. Germline V gene lookup returns CDR1 SGHDN and CDR2 FVKESK. The CDR3 reads CASSQTRQGSGNTIYF. As DNA, the CDR3 is TGTGCCAGCAGCCAAACTCGACAGGGTTCTGGAAACACCATATACTTT.

CDR3 sequence (DNA): TGTGCCTGGAGTGTAGTAGTTAGTAAGCAGTTCTTC. This translates into CAWSVVVSKQFF. This chain joins TRBV30 and TRBJ2-1; D remains unclear. The CDR3 contains 12 residues. Per germline, CDR1 GTSNPN and CDR2 SVGIG (reference sequence). V lost 0 bases and J lost 11, with 11 bases in between.

The rearrangement uses TRBV28 and TRBJ2-1; 9 bases map to TRBD2. This CDR3 has 17 amino acids. CDR1 MDHEN and CDR2 SYDVKM come from the germline V gene. With 4 bases clipped from V and 0 bases from J, the junction kept 7 bases outside the gene matches. The CDR3 protein is CASSSIAGVGSYNEQFF. The CDR3 nucleotides are TGTGCCAGCAGTTCGATAGCGGGAGTTGGCTCCTACAATGAGCAGTTCTTC.

The chain is built from TRBV25-1 and TRBJ2-7, with 10 nucleotides matching TRBD1. The germline gives CDR1 MGHDK, CDR2 SYGVNS. Germline trimming cut 6 bases from V and 3 bases from J; bases unmatched to any gene: 8. The CDR3 covers 15 residues. CDR3 residues: CASSETGGWGYEQYF. The CDR3 coding sequence is TGTGCCAGCAGCGAGACAGGGGGCTGGGGCTACGAGCAGTACTTC.

The chain is built from TRBV6-5 and TRBJ2-1; the match to TRBD2 covers 7 bases. The ends lost 9 bases at V and 9 bases at J; junction bases unmatched: 14. Looked up from germline, CDR1 is MNHEY and CDR2 is SVGAGI. The CDR3 is 14 amino acids. CDR3 bases: TGTGCCAGTGGGAGGGCTAGCGCAATGACTGAGCAGTTCTTC. Translating it yields CASGRASAMTEQFF.

This clone was recorded a few times. The DNA for the CDR3 is TGTGCCAGCAGCGTAGATCCCATACCTACGAGGCAGTACTTC. Amino acid sequence: CASSVDPIPTRQYF. The chain couples TRBV9 to TRBJ2-7; D gene unclear. Germline V CDR1 and CDR2: SGDLS, YYNGEE. V lost 0 bases and J 9 bases, leaving 16 bases between the germline ends. This CDR3 is built from 14 residues. Together with reference TRBV9 and TRBJ2-7, the CDR3 gives the full variable domain: DSGVTQTPKHLITATGQRVTLRCSPRSGDLSVYWYQQSLDQGLQFLIQYYNGEERAKGNILERFSAQQFPDLHSELNLSSLELGDSALYFCASSVDPIPTRQYFGPGTRLTVT.

J is TRBJ2-3 and V is TRBV18; TRBD1 might be the D (5 bases). Trimming took 2 bases from V and 4 from J, leaving 16 bases between them. Looked up from germline, CDR1 is KGHSH and CDR2 is LQKENI. CDR3 length: 16 amino acids. CDR3 sequence (DNA): TGTGCCAGCTCACCAAGACAGAGCCCATCCTCAGATACGCAGTATTTT. Encoded protein: CASSPRQSPSSDTQYF.

This CDR3 reads CASSVRGLGEQYF. DNA for the CDR3: TGTGCCAGCAGCGTAAGGGGACTAGGGGAGCAGTACTTC. V gene TRBV13 combines with J gene TRBJ2-7; 8 bases match TRBD2. This CDR3 contains 13 residues. Germline V lookup: CDR1 PRHDT, CDR2 FYEKMQ (reference sequence). The J segment lost 7 bases and the V segment lost 5 bases, leaving 7 bases of the junction unmatched.

The chain uses TRBV5-5 and TRBJ2-7, with TRBD2 as a possible D gene (6 bases). This CDR3 is built from 18 residues. Germline lookup yields CDR1 SGHKS and CDR2 YYEKEE (reference sequence). V was clipped by 1 base and J by 6 bases, with 26 bases between them. The CDR3 DNA sequence: TGTGCCAGCAGCTTGCTATTGGCTTCGCTAGCGAGGTCTTTCGAGCAGTACTTC. Amino acid sequence: CASSLLLASLARSFEQYF.

The CDR3 reads CAISGEGGRSYEQYF. The DNA of the CDR3 is TGTGCCATCAGTGGAGAGGGCGGGAGGAGCTACGAGCAGTACTTC. The chain joins TRBV10-3 to TRBJ2-7, with 8 bases lining up with TRBD2. The CDR3 is 15 amino acids. Germline assignment: CDR1 ENHRY and CDR2 SYGVKD. The V and J ends lost 4 bases and 3 bases, in that order; junction bases with no gene match: 8.

The rearrangement uses TRBV23-1 and TRBJ2-5; 7 positions agree with TRBD1. Gene TRBJ2-7 matches the end of the DNA better, so the J call may be wrong. TRBV23-1 is an open reading frame, and its role is uncertain. This CDR3 is 13 amino acids long. Here the CDR3 DNA reads TGCGCCAGCGGTAATGGGACAGTCCACGAGCAGTACTTC. Amino acid sequence: CASGNGTVHEQYF.

This clone has a handful of counts. V and J are TRBV11-2 and TRBJ2-1; D is possibly TRBD1 (6 bases). CDR1 and CDR2 from the germline V gene are SGHAT and FQNNGV. Trimming cost V 6 bases and J 4 bases, with 16 bases left between them. The CDR3 has 15 amino acids. CDR3 in DNA: TGTGCCAGCAGTAGACGGGCAGGGGATTACAATGAGCAGTTCTTC. It translates to CASSRRAGDYNEQFF.

This sequence joins TRBV30 and TRBJ1-3; D is unresolved. The CDR3 length is 14 residues. CDR1 is GTSNPN, CDR2 SVGIG, per germline (reference sequence). V gave up 2 bases and J gave up 0 bases, with 8 bases separating them. CDR3 amino acids: CAWSMGRSGNTIYF. The DNA for the CDR3 is TGTGCCTGGAGTATGGGCCGCTCTGGAAACACCATATATTTT.

The chain links TRBV10-3 to TRBJ2-3; TRBD1 is a possible D gene (6 bases). V lost 9 bases and J lost 3, with 13 bases in between. The CDR3 is made up of 13 amino acids. Germline-derived CDR1 and CDR2 are ENHRY and SYGVKD. CDR3 sequence (DNA): TGTGCCATAGCACAGGGAGCGACAGATACGCAGTATTTT. Protein sequence: CAIAQGATDTQYF.

This clone came up once. The chain joins TRBV27 to TRBJ2-7; TRBD2 matches 7 bases. The junction had 16 bases not matched to a gene; V was cut back by 5 bases and J by 3 bases. CDR3 length: 17 residues. Germline CDR1 is MNHEY and CDR2 is SMNVEV (reference sequence). CDR3 coding DNA: TGTGCCAGCAGTCCCCCTGATTTTATGGGGAGGGTCTACGAGCAGTACTTC. Translating gives CASSPPDFMGRVYEQYF.

The chain couples TRBV4-2 to TRBJ1-1; TRBD1 matches at 7 bases. The trim removed 4 bases at V and 1 base at J, leaving 12 bases unmatched. Germline V gene sequence: CDR1 LGHNA, CDR2 YNFKEQ. CDR3 size: 17 residues. The CDR3 sequence is CASSPTAKTGSNTEAFF. CDR3 bases: TGTGCCAGCAGCCCGACTGCGAAGACAGGGTCGAACACTGAAGCTTTCTTT.

The V gene is TRBV9, the J gene TRBJ1-6; D is undetermined. Germline assignment: CDR1 SGDLS and CDR2 YYNGEE. The CDR3 runs 14 residues. V was clipped by 4 bases and J by 9 bases, with 14 bases between them. CDR3 DNA: TGTGCCAGCAGCCGTCGGGAAAGTCGTTCACCCCTCCACTTT. Amino acid sequence: CASSRRESRSPLHF.

The chain combines TRBV5-1 with TRBJ2-7, with TRBD1 matching 8 bases. The CDR3 has 14 residues. Trimming at V came to 3 bases and at J to 7 bases, leaving 9 bases not matched to a gene. Germline V gene lookup returns CDR1 SGHRS and CDR2 YFSETQ. In DNA form, the CDR3 reads TGCGCCAGCAGCTATGGACAGGGCTTGGGGGAGCAGTACTTC. Translating it yields CASSYGQGLGEQYF.

This chain connects TRBV6-1 to TRBJ2-4; D may be TRBD1 (6 bases). Germline loops: CDR1 MNHNS, CDR2 SASEGT. The CDR3 is 13 amino acids. The V gene lost 4 bases and the J gene lost 8 bases, with 12 bases spanning the gap. Written as DNA, the CDR3 is TGTGCCAGCAGTGGAGATTACAGGGACATTCAGTACTTC. Translation gives CASSGDYRDIQYF.

The chain has TRBV29-1 and TRBJ2-5; TRBD1 is a possible D gene (6 bases). The germline V gene encodes CDR1 SQVTM and CDR2 ANQGSEA. CDR3 length: 13 residues. Trimming removed 2 bases at V and 5 bases at J, with 12 bases between. The CDR3 bases are TGCAGCGTTGAAACAGGGCCGGGGGAGACCCAGTACTTC. Its translation: CSVETGPGETQYF.

J is TRBJ1-1 and V is TRBV5-5, with 9 bases that match TRBD1. The CDR3 runs 16 residues. Per the germline V gene, CDR1 is SGHKS and CDR2 is YYEKEE (reference sequence). V lost 0 bases to trimming and J lost 5 bases; unmatched junction nucleotides: 8. CDR3 in DNA: TGTGCCAGCAGCTTGGATCCGGACAGGGGAAGAACTGAAGCTTTCTTT. Amino acids: CASSLDPDRGRTEAFF.

The CDR3 loop reads CASSVTSGSTDTQYF. CDR3 in DNA: TGTGCCAGCAGTGTCACTAGCGGGAGCACAGATACGCAGTATTTT. This rearrangement joins TRBV28 to TRBJ2-3; 9 bases line up with TRBD2. The CDR3 spans 15 residues. Per germline, CDR1 MDHEN and CDR2 SYDVKM. V lost 5 bases and J lost 0; bases outside the gene matches: 3.

This clone was detected a few times. The chain carries TRBV7-2 and TRBJ2-7; possible D gene TRBD2, 7 bases. Germline V CDR1 and CDR2: SGHTA, FQGNSA. Trimming took 5 bases from V and 7 from J, leaving 18 bases between them. This CDR3 region has 14 residues. Written as DNA, the CDR3 is TGTGCCAGCAGCGCGGGGGCCTCTCGGGTTGAGCAGTACTTC. Translated, it gives CASSAGASRVEQYF. The full variable domain, in which reference TRBV7-2 and TRBJ2-7 provide the parts outside the CDR3, is GAGVSQSPSNKVTEKGKDVELRCDPISGHTALYWYRQSLGQGLEFLIYFQGNSAPDKSGLPSDRFSAERTGGSVSTLTIQRTQQEDSAVYLCASSAGASRVEQYFGPGTRLTVT.

V and J are TRBV6-1 and TRBJ1-2, with D unclear. Germline V gives CDR1 MNHNS, CDR2 SASEGT. The CDR3 is 12 amino acids. Deletions cut 5 bases from V and 2 bases from J, with 6 bases between. CDR3 DNA sequence: TGTGCCAGCAGTCCTATAAACTATGGCTACACCTTC. Its translation is CASSPINYGYTF.

The genes are TRBV27 and TRBJ2-5; no definite D call. The CDR3 runs 16 residues. Trimming took 6 bases from V and 1 from J, leaving 18 bases between them. From germline, CDR1 is MNHEY and CDR2 SMNVEV (reference sequence). CDR3 sequence (DNA): TGTGCCAGCAGCCCCGCAGGTCTGTTAAGCCAAGAGACCCAGTACTTC. Amino acid sequence: CASSPAGLLSQETQYF.

CDR3 residues: CASSYHRVLDEQFF. CDR3 in DNA: TGTGCCAGCAGCTACCACAGGGTTCTCGATGAGCAGTTCTTC. The V gene is TRBV7-8, the J gene TRBJ2-1; a possible D gene is TRBD1 (6 bases). The CDR3 spans 14 residues. V lost 4 bases to trimming and J lost 8 bases, with 15 bases between them. Per germline, CDR1 SGHVS and CDR2 FQNEAQ.